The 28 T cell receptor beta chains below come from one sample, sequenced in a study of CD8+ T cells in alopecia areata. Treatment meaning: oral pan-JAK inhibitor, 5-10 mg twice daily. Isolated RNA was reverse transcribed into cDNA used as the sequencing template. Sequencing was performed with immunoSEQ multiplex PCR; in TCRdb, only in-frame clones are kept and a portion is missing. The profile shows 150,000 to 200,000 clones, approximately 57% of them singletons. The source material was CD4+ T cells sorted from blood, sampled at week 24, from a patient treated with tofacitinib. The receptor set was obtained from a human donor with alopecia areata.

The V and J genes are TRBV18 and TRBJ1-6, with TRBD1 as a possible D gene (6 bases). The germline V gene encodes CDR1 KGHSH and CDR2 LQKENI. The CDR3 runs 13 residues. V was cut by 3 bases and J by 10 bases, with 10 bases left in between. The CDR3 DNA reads TGTGCCAGCTCACCCTCCGGGGGCTCACCCCTCCACTTT. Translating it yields CASSPSGGSPLHF. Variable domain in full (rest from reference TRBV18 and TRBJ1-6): NAGVMQNPRHLVRRRGQEARLRCSPMKGHSHVYWYRQLPEEGLKFMVYLQKENIIDESGMPKERFSAEFPKEGPSILRIQQVVRGDSAAYFCASSPSGGSPLHFGNGTRLTVT.

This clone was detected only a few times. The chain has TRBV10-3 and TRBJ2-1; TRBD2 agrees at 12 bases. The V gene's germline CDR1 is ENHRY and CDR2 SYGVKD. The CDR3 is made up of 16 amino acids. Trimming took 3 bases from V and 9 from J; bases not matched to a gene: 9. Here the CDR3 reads CAISESASGGAAEQFF. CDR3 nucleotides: TGTGCCATCAGTGAATCGGCTAGCGGGGGGGCCGCTGAGCAGTTCTTC.

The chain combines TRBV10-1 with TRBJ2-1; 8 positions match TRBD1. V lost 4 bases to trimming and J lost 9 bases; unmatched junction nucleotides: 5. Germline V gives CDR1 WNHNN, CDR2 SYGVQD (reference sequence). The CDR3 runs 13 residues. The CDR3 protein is CASSGPGGGEQFF. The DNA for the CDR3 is TGCGCCAGCAGTGGACCAGGGGGCGGTGAGCAGTTCTTC.

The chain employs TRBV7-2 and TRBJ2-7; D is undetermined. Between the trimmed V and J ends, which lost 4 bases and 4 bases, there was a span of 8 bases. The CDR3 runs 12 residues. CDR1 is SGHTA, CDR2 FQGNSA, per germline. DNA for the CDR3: TGTGCCAGCAGCTCCGACAAGTACGAGCAGTACTTC. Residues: CASSSDKYEQYF. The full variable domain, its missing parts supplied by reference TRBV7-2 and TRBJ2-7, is GAGVSQSPSNKVTEKGKDVELRCDPISGHTALYWYRQSLGQGLEFLIYFQGNSAPDKSGLPSDRFSAERTGGSVSTLTIQRTQQEDSAVYLCASSSDKYEQYFGPGTRLTVT.

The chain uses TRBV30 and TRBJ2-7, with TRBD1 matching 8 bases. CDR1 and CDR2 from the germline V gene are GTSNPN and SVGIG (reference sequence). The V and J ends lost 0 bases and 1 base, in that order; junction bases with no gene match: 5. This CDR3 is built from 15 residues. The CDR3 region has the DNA TGTGCCTGGAGTGTAGCCCAGGGGGCGTCCTACGAGCAGTACTTC. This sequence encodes CAWSVAQGASYEQYF.

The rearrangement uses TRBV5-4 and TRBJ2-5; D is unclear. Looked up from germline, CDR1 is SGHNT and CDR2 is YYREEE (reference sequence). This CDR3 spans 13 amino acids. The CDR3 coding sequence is TGTGCTTGCCGGACGGATATCCAAGAGACCCAGTACTTC. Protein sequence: CACRTDIQETQYF. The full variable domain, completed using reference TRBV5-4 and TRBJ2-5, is ETGVTQSPTHLIKTRGQQVTLRCSSQSGHNTVSWYQQALGQGPQFIFQYYREEENGRGNFPPRFSGLQFPNYSSELNVNALELDDSALYLCACRTDIQETQYFGPGTRLLVL.

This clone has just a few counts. The CDR3 reads CASSLIRDNEQFF. CDR3 DNA: TGTGCCAGCAGCTTAATTAGGGACAATGAGCAGTTCTTC. The V call is TRBV7-2, the J call TRBJ2-1; D ambiguous. V lost 2 bases and J lost 5, with 7 bases in between. The CDR3 spans 13 residues. Germline lookup yields CDR1 SGHTA and CDR2 FQGNSA.

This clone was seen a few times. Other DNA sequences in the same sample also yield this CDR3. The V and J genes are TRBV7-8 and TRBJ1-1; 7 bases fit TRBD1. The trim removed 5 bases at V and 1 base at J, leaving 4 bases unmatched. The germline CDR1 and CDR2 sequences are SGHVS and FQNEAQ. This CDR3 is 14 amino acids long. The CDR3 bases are TGTGCCAGCAGCCCCGGGACAGCGAACACTGAAGCTTTCTTT. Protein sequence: CASSPGTANTEAFF.

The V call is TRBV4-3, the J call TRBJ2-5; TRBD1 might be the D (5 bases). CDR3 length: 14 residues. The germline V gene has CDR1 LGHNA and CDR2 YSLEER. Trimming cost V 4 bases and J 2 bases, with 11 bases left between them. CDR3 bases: TGCGCCAGCAGCCTCTCGGCAGGGCAAGAGACCCAGTACTTC. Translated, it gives CASSLSAGQETQYF.

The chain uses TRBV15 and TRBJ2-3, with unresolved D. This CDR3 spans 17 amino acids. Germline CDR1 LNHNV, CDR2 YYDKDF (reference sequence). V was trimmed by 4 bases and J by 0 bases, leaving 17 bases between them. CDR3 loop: CATSTRRLVSSTDTQYF. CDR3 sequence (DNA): TGTGCCACCAGCACCCGTAGATTGGTTTCGAGCACAGATACGCAGTATTTT.

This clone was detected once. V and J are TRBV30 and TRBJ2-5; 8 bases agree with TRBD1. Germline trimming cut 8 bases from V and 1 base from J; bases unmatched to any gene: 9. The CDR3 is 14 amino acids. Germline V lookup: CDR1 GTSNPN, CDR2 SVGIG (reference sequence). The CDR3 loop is CAHERQGLQETQYF. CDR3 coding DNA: TGTGCCCATGAGAGACAGGGGCTCCAAGAGACCCAGTACTTC.

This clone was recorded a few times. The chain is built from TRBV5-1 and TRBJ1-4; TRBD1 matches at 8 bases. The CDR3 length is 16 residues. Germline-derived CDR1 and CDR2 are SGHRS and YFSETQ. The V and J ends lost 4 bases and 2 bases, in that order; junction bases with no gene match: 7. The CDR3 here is CASSTGTGSTNEKLFF. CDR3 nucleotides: TGCGCCAGCAGCACCGGGACAGGTAGCACTAATGAAAAACTGTTTTTT.

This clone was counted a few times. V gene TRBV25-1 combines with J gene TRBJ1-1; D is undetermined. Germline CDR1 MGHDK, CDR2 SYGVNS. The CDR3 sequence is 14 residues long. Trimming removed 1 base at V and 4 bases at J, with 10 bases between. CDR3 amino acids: CASSEFGGITEAFF. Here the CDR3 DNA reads TGTGCCAGCAGTGAATTCGGCGGGATCACTGAAGCTTTCTTT.

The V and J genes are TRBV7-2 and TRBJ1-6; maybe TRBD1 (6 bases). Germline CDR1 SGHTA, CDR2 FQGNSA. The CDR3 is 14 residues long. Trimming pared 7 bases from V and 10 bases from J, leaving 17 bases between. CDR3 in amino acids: CASTEQGGRSPLHF. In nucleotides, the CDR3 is TGTGCCAGCACCGAACAGGGCGGGCGATCACCCCTCCACTTT.

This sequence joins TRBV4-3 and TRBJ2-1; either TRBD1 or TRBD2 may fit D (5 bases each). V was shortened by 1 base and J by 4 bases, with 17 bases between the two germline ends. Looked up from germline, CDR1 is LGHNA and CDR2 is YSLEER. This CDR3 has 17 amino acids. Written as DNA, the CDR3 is TGCGCCAGCAGCCAAGGGTTTACGGGGACGATATACAATGAGCAGTTCTTC. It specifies CASSQGFTGTIYNEQFF.

CDR3 sequence reads: CSVLQGAFYEQYF. The CDR3 DNA sequence: TGCAGCGTCCTACAGGGGGCCTTCTACGAGCAGTACTTC. The V and J genes are TRBV29-1 and TRBJ2-7; TRBD1 matches at 9 bases. The CDR3 extends over 13 amino acids. Germline V gives CDR1 SQVTM, CDR2 ANQGSEA. After removal of 6 bases from V and 3 bases from J, the junction contained 6 bases not matched to a gene.

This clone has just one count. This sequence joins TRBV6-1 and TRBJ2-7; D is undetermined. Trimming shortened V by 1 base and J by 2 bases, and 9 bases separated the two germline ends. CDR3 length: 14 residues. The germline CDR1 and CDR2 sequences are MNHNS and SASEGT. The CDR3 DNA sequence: TGTGCCAGCAGTGAAGACGGTACCGCCTACGAGCAGTACTTC. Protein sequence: CASSEDGTAYEQYF.

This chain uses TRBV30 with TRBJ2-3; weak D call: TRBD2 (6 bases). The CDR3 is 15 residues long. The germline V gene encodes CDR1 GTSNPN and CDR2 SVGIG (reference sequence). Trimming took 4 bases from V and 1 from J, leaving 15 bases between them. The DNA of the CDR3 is TGTGCCTGGACCCCGGCGGCTAGCGGCACAGATACGCAGTATTTT. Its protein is CAWTPAASGTDTQYF.

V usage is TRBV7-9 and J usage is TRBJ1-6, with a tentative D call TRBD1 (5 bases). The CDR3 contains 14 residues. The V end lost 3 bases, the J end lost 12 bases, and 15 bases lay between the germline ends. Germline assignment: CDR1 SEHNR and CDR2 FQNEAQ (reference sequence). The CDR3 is CASSLGQVQVPLHF. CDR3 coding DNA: TGTGCCAGCAGCTTGGGGCAGGTCCAGGTACCCCTCCACTTT.

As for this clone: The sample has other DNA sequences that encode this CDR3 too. CDR3 sequence: CSVKRGVTDTQYF. The CDR3, as DNA: TGCAGCGTAAAGCGGGGGGTCACAGATACGCAGTATTTT. V gene TRBV29-1 combines with J gene TRBJ2-3; 9 nucleotides align to TRBD2. The V gene's germline CDR1 is SQVTM and CDR2 ANQGSEA. The CDR3 length is 13 residues. V lost 6 bases to trimming and J lost 2 bases; unmatched junction nucleotides: 3.

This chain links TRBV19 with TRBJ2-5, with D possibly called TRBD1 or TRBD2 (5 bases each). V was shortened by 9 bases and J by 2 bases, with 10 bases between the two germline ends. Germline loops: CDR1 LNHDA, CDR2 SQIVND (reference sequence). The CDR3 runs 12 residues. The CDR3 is CASGAGQETQYF. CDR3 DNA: TGTGCCAGCGGGGCAGGGCAAGAGACCCAGTACTTC.

The CDR3 DNA reads TGCGCCAGCAGCCTCGGGAGCACAGATACGCAGTATTTT. Translated: CASSLGSTDTQYF. The chain combines TRBV4-3 with TRBJ2-3; D is undetermined. This CDR3 has 13 residues. V was trimmed by 4 bases and J by 0 bases, leaving 5 bases between them. Per germline, CDR1 LGHNA and CDR2 YSLEER.

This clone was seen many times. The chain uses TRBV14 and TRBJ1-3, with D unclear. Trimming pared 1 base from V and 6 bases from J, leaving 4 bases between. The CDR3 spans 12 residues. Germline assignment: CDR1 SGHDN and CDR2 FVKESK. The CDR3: CASSQVLNTIYF. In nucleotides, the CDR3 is TGTGCCAGCAGCCAAGTTTTAAACACCATATATTTT.

For the CDR3, the DNA is TGTGCCAGCAGCGAGTTCGGGACAGGGGGTGCGGACGAAAAACTGTTTTTT. Translated, it gives CASSEFGTGGADEKLFF. The chain joins TRBV7-2 to TRBJ1-4; the match to TRBD1 covers 11 bases. CDR1 is SGHTA, CDR2 FQGNSA, per germline. Losses at the gene ends were 5 bases for V and 8 bases for J; bases not matched to a gene: 13. The CDR3 has 17 amino acids. The complete variable domain, with remaining parts taken from reference TRBV7-2 and TRBJ1-4, reads GAGVSQSPSNKVTEKGKDVELRCDPISGHTALYWYRQSLGQGLEFLIYFQGNSAPDKSGLPSDRFSAERTGGSVSTLTIQRTQQEDSAVYLCASSEFGTGGADEKLFFGSGTQLSVL.

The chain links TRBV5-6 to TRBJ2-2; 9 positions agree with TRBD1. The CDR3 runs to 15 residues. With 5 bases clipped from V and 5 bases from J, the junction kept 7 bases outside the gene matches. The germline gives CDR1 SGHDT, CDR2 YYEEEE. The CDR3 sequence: CASSFGDRETGELFF. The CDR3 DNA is TGTGCCAGCAGTTTTGGGGACAGGGAAACCGGGGAGCTGTTTTTT.

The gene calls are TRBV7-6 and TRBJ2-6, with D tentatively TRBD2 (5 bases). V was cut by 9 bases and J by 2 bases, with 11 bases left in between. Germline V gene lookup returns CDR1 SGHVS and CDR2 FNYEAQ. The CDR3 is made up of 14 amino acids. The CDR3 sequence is CASTRTPGANVLTF. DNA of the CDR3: TGTGCCAGTACTAGAACCCCTGGGGCCAACGTCCTGACTTTC.

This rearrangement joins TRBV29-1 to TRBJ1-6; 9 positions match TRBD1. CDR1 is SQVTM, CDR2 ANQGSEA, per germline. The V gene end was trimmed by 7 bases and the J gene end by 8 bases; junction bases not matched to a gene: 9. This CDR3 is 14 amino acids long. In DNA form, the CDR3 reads TGCAGCGCCGGGACAGGGTTACAGGATTCACCCCTCCACTTT. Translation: CSAGTGLQDSPLHF. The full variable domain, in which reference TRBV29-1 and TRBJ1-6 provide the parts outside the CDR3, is SAVISQKPSRDICQRGTSLTIQCQVDSQVTMMFWYRQQPGQSLTLIATANQGSEATYESGFVIDKFPISRPNLTFSTLTVSNMSPEDSSIYLCSAGTGLQDSPLHFGNGTRLTVT.

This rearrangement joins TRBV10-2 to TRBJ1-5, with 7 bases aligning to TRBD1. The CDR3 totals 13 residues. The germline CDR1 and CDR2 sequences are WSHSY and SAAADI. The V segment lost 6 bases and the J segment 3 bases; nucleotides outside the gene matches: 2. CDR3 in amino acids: CASSGQDNQPQHF. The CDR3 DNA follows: TGCGCCAGCAGCGGACAGGACAATCAGCCCCAGCATTTT.